This T cell receptor beta chain was retrieved from a study of CD8 T cells in Susac syndrome. Purification of the CD8+ and CD4+ T cells relied on negative isolation, and TEMRA cells underwent FACS enrichment. The length of the CDR3 is 16 residues. Germline V gene data show CDR1 as SEHNR and CDR2 as FQNEAQ (reference sequence). Trimming shortened V by 5 bases and J by 1 base, and 17 bases separated the two germline ends. Roughly 0.45 to 1 ug RNA was reverse transcribed with random hexamers. TCRdb itself ran the immunoSEQ multiplex PCR reads through MiXCR, one entry per CDR3 protein. The sample records over 100,000 distinct CDR3 sequences, 80% to 95% being singletons.

The source of this sequence is a human donor in good health. Sequencing was carried out using CD4+ T cells from PBMCs. The V and J genes are TRBV7-9 and TRBJ1-1; D unclear. CDR3 in DNA: TGTGCCAGCAGCCCCACATCCCTAGGGTGGAACACTGAAGCTTTCTTT. This codes for CASSPTSLGWNTEAFF.